This entry concerns a single T cell receptor (beta chain). The CDR3 runs 13 residues. The V gene end was trimmed by 7 bases and the J gene end by 1 base; junction bases not matched to a gene: 3. Per the germline V gene, CDR1 is SNHLY and CDR2 is FYNNEI. These data originate in a study of control samples from healthy donors and cancer patients. Produced via immunoSEQ multiplex PCR; TCRdb's table is partial and in-frame only. The repertoire has about 250,000 clones, around 79% of them found once; the top ten carry roughly 13%. The sample was PBMCs. This sequence was found in a woman aged 55-75 years with lung cancer. The rearrangement uses TRBV2 and TRBJ1-1; 7 bases agree with TRBD1. Here the CDR3 reads CASTQGGNTEAFF. The CDR3 region has the DNA TGTGCCAGCACCCAGGGGGGGAACACTGAAGCTTTCTTT.